These 7 T cell receptor beta chains originate from one sample sequenced in a study of vaccination and CD4 T cells after COVID-19. For these TCRs, the target antigens are not known. The treatment: approximately 11-day PBMC culture with coronavirus spike peptide pools or control peptides (ViraFEST assay). Scientists ran DNA taken from cultured CD4+ T cells through the Oncomine TCR Beta short-read assay for sequencing. TCRdb reprocessed the PCR reads with MiXCR, giving one entry per CDR3 protein. The sample includes fewer than 15,000 distinct CDR3 sequences, approximately 46% of them seen just once. The sample here was CD4+ T cells from blood, cultured in vitro, taken after SARS-CoV-2 vaccination. Receptor source: a human donor who had recovered from COVID-19.

The V call is TRBV18, the J call TRBJ2-3; unclear D gene. From germline, CDR1 is KGHSH and CDR2 LQKENI. The CDR3 consists of 12 residues. V lost 2 bases, J lost 4 bases, and 4 bases lay in between. For the CDR3, the DNA is TGTGCCAGCTCACCAGGGCCAGATACGCAGTATTTT. It yields the protein CASSPGPDTQYF. Full variable domain (missing parts from reference TRBV18 and TRBJ2-3): NAGVMQNPRHLVRRRGQEARLRCSPMKGHSHVYWYRQLPEEGLKFMVYLQKENIIDESGMPKERFSAEFPKEGPSILRIQQVVRGDSAAYFCASSPGPDTQYFGPGTRLTVL.

The table lists this clonotype with a few counts. In DNA, the CDR3 is TGTGCCAGCAGCTCCAGGAATCAGCCCCAGCATTTT. This codes for CASSSRNQPQHF. J is TRBJ1-5 and V is TRBV7-2; D not resolved. The germline gives CDR1 SGHTA, CDR2 FQGNSA. V gave up 4 bases and J gave up 4 bases, with 5 bases separating them. CDR3 length: 12 amino acids.

This clonotype was counted between two and nine times. The gene calls are TRBV20-1 and TRBJ2-1; 10 bases line up with TRBD2. Germline V lookup: CDR1 DFQATT, CDR2 SNEGSKA (reference sequence). The CDR3 contains 11 residues. The junction had 5 bases not matched to a gene; V was cut back by 8 bases and J by 10 bases. This chain's CDR3 is CSLDSGREQFF. As DNA, the CDR3 is TGCAGTCTTGATAGCGGGAGGGAGCAGTTCTTC.

This rearrangement joins TRBV6-1 to TRBJ2-1, with 7 bases aligning to TRBD2. The V segment lost 6 bases and the J segment 0 bases; nucleotides outside the gene matches: 11. The CDR3 is made up of 17 amino acids. Germline V gives CDR1 MNHNS, CDR2 SASEGT. The DNA for the CDR3 is TGTGCCAGCAGCCGTTCTAGCGGTGGGGGCTCCTACAATGAGCAGTTCTTC. It specifies CASSRSSGGGSYNEQFF.

The CDR3 DNA sequence: TGTGCCAGCAGCACGCTGGGACGGTATAGCAATCAGCCCCAGCATTTT. It specifies CASSTLGRYSNQPQHF. The V gene is TRBV28, the J gene TRBJ1-5; TRBD1 is a possible D gene (5 bases). The CDR3 runs 16 residues. CDR1 MDHEN and CDR2 SYDVKM come from the germline V gene. Trimming pared 6 bases from V and 0 bases from J, leaving 15 bases between.

The chain links TRBV27 to TRBJ2-3; D call uncertain. This CDR3 comprises 14 residues. V lost 6 bases and J 2 bases, leaving 12 bases between the germline ends. CDR1 and CDR2 from the germline V gene are MNHEY and SMNVEV (reference sequence). CDR3 loop: CASRELIATDTQYF. The CDR3 coding sequence is TGTGCCAGCAGGGAGCTGATAGCCACAGATACGCAGTATTTT.

This clonotype was seen more than once but under ten times. V usage is TRBV20-1 and J usage is TRBJ1-1; 10 nucleotides match TRBD1. The CDR3 is 17 amino acids. Looked up from germline, CDR1 is DFQATT and CDR2 is SNEGSKA (reference sequence). Trimming took 3 bases from V and 10 from J; bases not matched to a gene: 20. The CDR3 DNA sequence: TGCAGTGCTAGTAGGGGACAGGGGAGCTTTTTGAACGTCGGAGCTTTCTTT. This codes for CSASRGQGSFLNVGAFF.